A selection of T cell receptor beta chains follows, all from one sample in a study of blood T cell repertoires in COVID-19. The assay was immunoSEQ multiplex PCR, and TCRdb's table has in-frame clones only and misses some. The data hold 150,000 to 200,000 clones, with 83% observed a single time. Sequencing was done on a sample of peripheral blood. The receptors stem from a woman at least 80 years old with acute or convalescent COVID-19. Each CDR3 is given with its conserved first and last residue. D genes are given only for firm matches. Where a row states a size, it is once, few, many or the class of an expanded clone; other rows omit it.

d_gene: -; v_gene: TRBV7-9; abundance: -; j_gene: TRBJ2-6; CDR3nt: TGTGCCAGCAGCTTAAAGAGAGAGGCTGGGGCCAACGTCCTGACTTTC; CDR3aa: CASSLKREAGANVLTF
d_gene: -; v_gene: TRBV30; abundance: -; j_gene: TRBJ1-4; CDR3nt: TGTGCCTGGAGCCCCAGCGGGATTAATGAAAAACTGTTTTTT; CDR3aa: CAWSPSGINEKLFF
d_gene: TRBD2; v_gene: TRBV10-2; abundance: -; j_gene: TRBJ2-2; CDR3nt: TGCGCCAGCAGTGAGTCGGCGGGAGCGACCACCGGGGAGCTGTTTTTT; CDR3aa: CASSESAGATTGELFF
d_gene: -; v_gene: TRBV29-1; abundance: few; j_gene: TRBJ2-1; CDR3nt: TGCAGCGTTGTCCCGGGTCCCAATGAGCAGTTCTTC; CDR3aa: CSVVPGPNEQFF
d_gene: -; v_gene: TRBV4-3; abundance: -; j_gene: TRBJ2-3; CDR3nt: TGCGCCAGCAGCCAAGTTGTTAACAGGGATATCCGCACAGATACGCAGTATTTT; CDR3aa: CASSQVVNRDIRTDTQYF
d_gene: -; v_gene: TRBV2; abundance: -; j_gene: TRBJ1-6; CDR3nt: TGTGCCAGCAGTGAAGGGGGGACTAGGGGAGGTTCACCCCTCCACTTT; CDR3aa: CASSEGGTRGGSPLHF
d_gene: -; v_gene: TRBV4-3; abundance: few; j_gene: TRBJ2-3; CDR3nt: TGCGCCAGCAGCCTCAGGGGCTCCTCGGCGGATACGCAGTATTTT; CDR3aa: CASSLRGSSADTQYF
d_gene: -; v_gene: TRBV20-1; abundance: -; j_gene: TRBJ2-7; CDR3nt: TGCAGTGCTAGTAACAGGGACCACTACGAGCAGTACTTC; CDR3aa: CSASNRDHYEQYF
d_gene: TRBD2; v_gene: TRBV4-2; abundance: -; j_gene: TRBJ2-5; CDR3nt: TGTGCCAGCAGCCCTAGGACTAGCAGAGAGACCCAGTACTTC; CDR3aa: CASSPRTSRETQYF
d_gene: TRBD2; v_gene: TRBV10-1; abundance: -; j_gene: TRBJ2-1; CDR3nt: TGCGCCAGCAGTGCATACTTCCTAGCGGGGGGCTCCTACAATGAGCAGTTCTTC; CDR3aa: CASSAYFLAGGSYNEQFF
d_gene: -; v_gene: TRBV2; abundance: -; j_gene: TRBJ2-1; CDR3nt: TGTGCCAGCAGGACTCCGCCCTACAATGAGCAGTTCTTC; CDR3aa: CASRTPPYNEQFF
d_gene: TRBD1; v_gene: TRBV9; abundance: -; j_gene: TRBJ1-5; CDR3nt: TGTGCCAGCAGCCCGAGAGGGGACAGGGATCAGCCCCAGCATTTT; CDR3aa: CASSPRGDRDQPQHF
d_gene: -; v_gene: TRBV14; abundance: -; j_gene: TRBJ2-7; CDR3nt: TGTGCCAGCAGCCCGTTCCCTGGGTCGGGGAGCTCCTACGAGCAGTACTTC; CDR3aa: CASSPFPGSGSSYEQYF
d_gene: TRBD1; v_gene: TRBV25-1; abundance: -; j_gene: TRBJ2-7; CDR3nt: TGTGCCAGCAGTTTGGACAGGGGAATAGTGGACGAGCAGTACTTC; CDR3aa: CASSLDRGIVDEQYF
d_gene: -; v_gene: TRBV6-5; abundance: -; j_gene: TRBJ1-6; CDR3nt: TGTGCCAGCAGTTACGGGGATGCGGGGTCACCCCTCCACTTT; CDR3aa: CASSYGDAGSPLHF
d_gene: TRBD1; v_gene: TRBV4-1; abundance: once; j_gene: TRBJ1-2; CDR3nt: TGCGCCAGCAGCCAAGTCCAGGGGGCGAGGAGTGGCTACACCTTC; CDR3aa: CASSQVQGARSGYTF
d_gene: -; v_gene: TRBV7-3; abundance: -; j_gene: TRBJ2-7; CDR3nt: TGTGCCAGCAGTTTACGTGGGGGGAATTACGAGCAGTACTTC; CDR3aa: CASSLRGGNYEQYF
d_gene: TRBD2; v_gene: TRBV6-5; abundance: -; j_gene: TRBJ2-7; CDR3nt: TGTGCCAGCAGCCGTAGCGGGGGAAGCTCCTACGAGCAGTACTTC; CDR3aa: CASSRSGGSSYEQYF
d_gene: TRBD1; v_gene: TRBV12-3/TRBV12-4; abundance: -; j_gene: TRBJ2-5; CDR3nt: TGTGCCAGCAGCCAAACAGGGGCAGAGACCCAGTACTTC; CDR3aa: CASSQTGAETQYF
d_gene: -; v_gene: TRBV11-2; abundance: -; j_gene: TRBJ2-3; CDR3nt: TGTGCCAGCAGCCCTGGAGCTAACCGAAACACAGATACGCAGTATTTT; CDR3aa: CASSPGANRNTDTQYF